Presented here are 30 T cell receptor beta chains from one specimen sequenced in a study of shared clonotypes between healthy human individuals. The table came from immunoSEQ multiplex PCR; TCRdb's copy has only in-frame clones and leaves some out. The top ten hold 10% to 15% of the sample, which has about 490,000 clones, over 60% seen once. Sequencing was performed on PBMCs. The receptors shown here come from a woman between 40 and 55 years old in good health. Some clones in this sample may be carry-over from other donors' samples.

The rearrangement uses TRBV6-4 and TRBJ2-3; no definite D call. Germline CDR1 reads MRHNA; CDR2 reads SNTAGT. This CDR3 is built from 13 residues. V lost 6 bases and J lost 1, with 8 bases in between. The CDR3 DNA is TGTGCCAGCAGGAGGTCGGGCACAGATACGCAGTATTTT. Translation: CASRRSGTDTQYF.

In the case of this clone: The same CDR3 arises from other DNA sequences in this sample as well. This CDR3 is CASSLLAGQETQYF. As DNA, the CDR3 is TGTGCCAGCAGTTTATTGGCTGGACAAGAGACCCAGTACTTC. The J gene is TRBJ2-5, the V gene TRBV28; no clear D gene. CDR1 is MDHEN and CDR2 is SYDVKM in the germline V gene. This CDR3 comprises 14 residues. The V and J ends lost 1 base and 2 bases respectively, with 8 bases between them.

The CDR3 sequence: CASSKFLGAPTQNTGELFF. The CDR3 DNA follows: TGTGCCAGCAGCAAATTCTTGGGGGCCCCGACCCAGAACACCGGGGAGCTGTTTTTT. The gene calls are TRBV21-1 and TRBJ2-2; the table assigns TRBD1, which was not confirmed against the DNA. TRBV21-1 constitutes a pseudogene. This CDR3 has 19 residues.

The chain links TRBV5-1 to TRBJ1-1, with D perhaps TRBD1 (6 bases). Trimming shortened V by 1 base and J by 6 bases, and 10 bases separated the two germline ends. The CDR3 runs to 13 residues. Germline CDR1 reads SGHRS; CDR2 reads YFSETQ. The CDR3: CASSLLDSPEAFF. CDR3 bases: TGCGCCAGCAGCTTGTTGGACAGCCCTGAAGCTTTCTTT.

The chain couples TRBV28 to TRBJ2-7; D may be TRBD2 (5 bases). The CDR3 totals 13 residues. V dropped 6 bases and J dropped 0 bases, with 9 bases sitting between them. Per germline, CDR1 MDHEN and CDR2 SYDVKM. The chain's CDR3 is CASREALSYEQYF. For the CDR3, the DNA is TGTGCCAGCAGGGAGGCCCTCTCCTACGAGCAGTACTTC. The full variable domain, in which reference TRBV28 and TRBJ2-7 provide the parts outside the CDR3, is DVKVTQSSRYLVKRTGEKVFLECVQDMDHENMFWYRQDPGLGLRLIYFSYDVKMKEKGDIPEGYSVSREKKERFSLILESASTNQTSMYLCASREALSYEQYFGPGTRLTVT.

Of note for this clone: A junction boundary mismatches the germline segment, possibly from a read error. This CDR3 reads CASSLDRGDTQYF. In nucleotides, the CDR3 is TGTGCTAGCAGCTTAGACAGGGGTGATACGCAGTATTTT. The rearrangement uses TRBV7-7 and TRBJ2-3; 8 bases are shared with TRBD1. The CDR3 contains 13 residues. Germline lookup yields CDR1 SSHAT and CDR2 FNYEAQ (reference sequence).

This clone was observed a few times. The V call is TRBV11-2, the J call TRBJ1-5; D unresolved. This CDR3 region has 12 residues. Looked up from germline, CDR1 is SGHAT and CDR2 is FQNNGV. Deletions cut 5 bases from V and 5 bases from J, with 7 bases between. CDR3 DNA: TGTGCCAGCAGCCTTCCGGATCAGCCCCAGCATTTT. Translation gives CASSLPDQPQHF.

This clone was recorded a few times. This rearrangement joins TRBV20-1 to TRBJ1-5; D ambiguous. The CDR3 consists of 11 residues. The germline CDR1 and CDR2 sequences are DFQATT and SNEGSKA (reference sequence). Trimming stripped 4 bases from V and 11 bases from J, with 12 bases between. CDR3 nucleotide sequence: TGCAGTGCTACTGAAGGTGGGGCCCAGCATTTT. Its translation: CSATEGGAQHF.

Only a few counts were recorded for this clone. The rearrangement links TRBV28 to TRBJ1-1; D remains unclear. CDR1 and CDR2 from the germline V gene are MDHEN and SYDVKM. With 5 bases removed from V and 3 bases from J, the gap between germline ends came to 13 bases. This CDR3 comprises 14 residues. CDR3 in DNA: TGTGCCAGCAGTCTCCCCGGGTCGGACACTGAAGCTTTCTTT. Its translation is CASSLPGSDTEAFF.

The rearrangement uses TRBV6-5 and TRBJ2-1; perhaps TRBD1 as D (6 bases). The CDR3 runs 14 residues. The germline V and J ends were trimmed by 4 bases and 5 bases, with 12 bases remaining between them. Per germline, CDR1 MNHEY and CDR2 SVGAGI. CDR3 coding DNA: TGTGCCAGCAGTTCATACAGGGCCCACAATGAGCAGTTCTTC. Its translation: CASSSYRAHNEQFF.

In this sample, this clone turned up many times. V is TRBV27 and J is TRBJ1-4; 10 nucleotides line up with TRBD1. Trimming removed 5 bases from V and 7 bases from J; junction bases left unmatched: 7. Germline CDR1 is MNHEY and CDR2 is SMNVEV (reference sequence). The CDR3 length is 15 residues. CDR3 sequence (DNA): TGTGCCAGCAGTCCGGGGACAGGGGCGGGTGAAAAACTGTTTTTT. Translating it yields CASSPGTGAGEKLFF.

CDR3 residues: CSVEETGGGYEQYF. CDR3 nucleotide sequence: TGCAGCGTTGAAGAGACAGGGGGCGGCTACGAGCAGTACTTC. V and J are TRBV29-1 and TRBJ2-7; the match to TRBD1 covers 10 bases. CDR1 SQVTM and CDR2 ANQGSEA come from the germline V gene. The V and J ends lost 0 bases and 3 bases, in that order; junction bases with no gene match: 2. CDR3 length equals 14 residues.

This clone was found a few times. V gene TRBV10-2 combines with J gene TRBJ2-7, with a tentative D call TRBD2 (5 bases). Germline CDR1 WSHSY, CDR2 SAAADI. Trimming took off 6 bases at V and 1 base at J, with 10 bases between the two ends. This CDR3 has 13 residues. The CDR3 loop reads CASRASSSYEQYF. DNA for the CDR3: TGCGCCAGCAGGGCTAGCAGTTCCTACGAGCAGTACTTC.

CDR3 coding DNA: TGTGCCAGCAGTTATTGGGGGCCGCTGGACGAGCAGTACTTC. This gives the protein CASSYWGPLDEQYF. V is TRBV6-5 and J is TRBJ2-7; D perhaps matches TRBD1 (6 bases). V lost 3 bases and J 5 bases, leaving 14 bases between the germline ends. CDR3 length: 14 amino acids. Germline V gene data show CDR1 as MNHEY and CDR2 as SVGAGI.

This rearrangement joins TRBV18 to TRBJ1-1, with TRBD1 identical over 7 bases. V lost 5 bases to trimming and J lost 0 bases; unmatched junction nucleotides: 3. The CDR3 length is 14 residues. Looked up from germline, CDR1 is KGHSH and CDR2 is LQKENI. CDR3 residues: CASSGTDMNTEAFF. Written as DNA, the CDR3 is TGTGCCAGCTCAGGGACAGACATGAACACTGAAGCTTTCTTT.

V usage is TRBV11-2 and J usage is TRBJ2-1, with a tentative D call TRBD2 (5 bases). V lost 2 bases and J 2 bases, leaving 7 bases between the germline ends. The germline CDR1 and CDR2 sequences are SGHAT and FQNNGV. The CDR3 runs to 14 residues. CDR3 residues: CASSLSGAYNEQFF. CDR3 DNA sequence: TGTGCCAGCAGCTTAAGCGGTGCCTACAATGAGCAGTTCTTC. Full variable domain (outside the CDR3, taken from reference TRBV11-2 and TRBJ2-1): EAGVAQSPRYKIIEKRQSVAFWCNPISGHATLYWYQQILGQGPKLLIQFQNNGVVDDSQLPKDRFSAERLKGVDSTLKIQPAKLEDSAVYLCASSLSGAYNEQFFGPGTRLTVL.

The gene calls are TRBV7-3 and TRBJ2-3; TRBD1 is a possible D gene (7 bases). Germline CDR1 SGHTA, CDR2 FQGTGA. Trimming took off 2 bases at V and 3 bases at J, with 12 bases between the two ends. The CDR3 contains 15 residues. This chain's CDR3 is CASSLQGGRTDTQYF. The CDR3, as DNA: TGTGCCAGCAGCTTACAGGGGGGTAGAACAGATACGCAGTATTTT.

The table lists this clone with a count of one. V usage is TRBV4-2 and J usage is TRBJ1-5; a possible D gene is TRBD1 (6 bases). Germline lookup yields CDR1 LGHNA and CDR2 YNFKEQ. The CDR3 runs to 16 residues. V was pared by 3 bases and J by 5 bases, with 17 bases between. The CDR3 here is CASSHSQGLWDQPQHF. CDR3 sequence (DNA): TGTGCCAGCAGCCACTCACAGGGCCTCTGGGATCAGCCCCAGCATTTT.

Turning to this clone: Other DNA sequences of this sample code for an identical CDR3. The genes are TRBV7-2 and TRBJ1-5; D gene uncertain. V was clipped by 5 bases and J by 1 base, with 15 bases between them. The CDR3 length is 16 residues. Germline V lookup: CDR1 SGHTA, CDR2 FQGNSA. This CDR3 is CASSQLGVGSNQPQHF. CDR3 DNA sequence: TGTGCCAGCAGCCAGTTGGGAGTAGGGAGCAATCAGCCCCAGCATTTT.

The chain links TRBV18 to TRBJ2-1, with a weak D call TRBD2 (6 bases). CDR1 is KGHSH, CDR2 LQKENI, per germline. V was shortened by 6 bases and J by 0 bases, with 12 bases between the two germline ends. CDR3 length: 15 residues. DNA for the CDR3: TGTGCCAGCTCCCCGGACTACTCCTCCTACAATGAGCAGTTCTTC. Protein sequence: CASSPDYSSYNEQFF. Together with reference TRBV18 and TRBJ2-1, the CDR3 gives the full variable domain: NAGVMQNPRHLVRRRGQEARLRCSPMKGHSHVYWYRQLPEEGLKFMVYLQKENIIDESGMPKERFSAEFPKEGPSILRIQQVVRGDSAAYFCASSPDYSSYNEQFFGPGTRLTVL.

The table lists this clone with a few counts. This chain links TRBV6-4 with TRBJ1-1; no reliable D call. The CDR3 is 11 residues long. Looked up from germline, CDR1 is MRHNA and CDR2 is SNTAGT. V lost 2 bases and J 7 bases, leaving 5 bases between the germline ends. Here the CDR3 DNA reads TGTGCCAGCAGTGACGGGATTGAAGCTTTCTTT. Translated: CASSDGIEAFF.

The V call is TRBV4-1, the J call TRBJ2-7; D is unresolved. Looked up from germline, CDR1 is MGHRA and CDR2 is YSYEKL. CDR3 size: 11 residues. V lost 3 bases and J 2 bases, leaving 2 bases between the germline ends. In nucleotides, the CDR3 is TGCGCCAGCAGCCAGGCCTACGAGCAGTACTTC. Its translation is CASSQAYEQYF.

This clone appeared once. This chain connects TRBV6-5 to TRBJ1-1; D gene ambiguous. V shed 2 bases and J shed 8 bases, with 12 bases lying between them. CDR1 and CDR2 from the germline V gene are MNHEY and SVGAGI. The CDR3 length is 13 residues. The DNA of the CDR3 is TGTGCCAGCAGTTACCGGGAACCTATGGAAGCTTTCTTT. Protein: CASSYREPMEAFF.

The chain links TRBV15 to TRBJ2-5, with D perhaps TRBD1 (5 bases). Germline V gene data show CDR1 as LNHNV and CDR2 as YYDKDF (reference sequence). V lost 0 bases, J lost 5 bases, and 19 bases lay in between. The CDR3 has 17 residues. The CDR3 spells CATSREFRSGFSETQYF. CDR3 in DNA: TGTGCCACCAGCAGAGAATTCCGTTCAGGGTTCTCGGAGACCCAGTACTTC.

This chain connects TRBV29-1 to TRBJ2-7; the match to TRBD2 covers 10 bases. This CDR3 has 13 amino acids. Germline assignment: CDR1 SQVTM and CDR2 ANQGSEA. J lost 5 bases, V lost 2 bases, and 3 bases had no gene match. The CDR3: CSVELAGVHEQYF. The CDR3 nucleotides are TGCAGCGTTGAACTAGCGGGAGTGCACGAGCAGTACTTC.

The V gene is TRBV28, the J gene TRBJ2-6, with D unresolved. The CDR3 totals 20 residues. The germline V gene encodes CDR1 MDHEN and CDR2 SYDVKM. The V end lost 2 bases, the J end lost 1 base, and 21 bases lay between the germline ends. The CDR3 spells CASSLTFGQRALSGANVLTF. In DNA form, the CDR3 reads TGTGCCAGCAGTTTAACCTTCGGGCAGCGAGCTCTTTCTGGGGCCAACGTCCTGACTTTC.

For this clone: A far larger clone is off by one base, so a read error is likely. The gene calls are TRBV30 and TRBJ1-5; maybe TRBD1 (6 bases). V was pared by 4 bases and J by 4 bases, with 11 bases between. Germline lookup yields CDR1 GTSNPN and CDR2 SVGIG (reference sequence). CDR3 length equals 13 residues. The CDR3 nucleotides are TGTGCCTGGAATATAGGGGGTAATCAGCCCCAGCATTTT. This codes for CAWNIGGNQPQHF.

CDR3 sequence reads: CASSGQLLYEQYF. The CDR3 coding sequence is TGTGCCAGTAGTGGACAGCTCCTTTACGAGCAGTACTTC. The chain couples TRBV19 to TRBJ2-7; perhaps TRBD1 as D (6 bases). Per germline, CDR1 LNHDA and CDR2 SQIVND (reference sequence). Trimming shortened V by 5 bases and J by 4 bases, and 12 bases separated the two germline ends. This CDR3 region has 13 residues.

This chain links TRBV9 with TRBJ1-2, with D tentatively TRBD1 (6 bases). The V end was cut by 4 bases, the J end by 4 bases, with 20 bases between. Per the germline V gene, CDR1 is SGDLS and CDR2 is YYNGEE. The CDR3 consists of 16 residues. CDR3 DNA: TGTGCCAGCAGCCCCCCAGGGACACCCTCGGGCTATGGCTACACCTTC. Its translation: CASSPPGTPSGYGYTF. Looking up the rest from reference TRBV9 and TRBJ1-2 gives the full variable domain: DSGVTQTPKHLITATGQRVTLRCSPRSGDLSVYWYQQSLDQGLQFLIQYYNGEERAKGNILERFSAQQFPDLHSELNLSSLELGDSALYFCASSPPGTPSGYGYTFGSGTRLTVV.

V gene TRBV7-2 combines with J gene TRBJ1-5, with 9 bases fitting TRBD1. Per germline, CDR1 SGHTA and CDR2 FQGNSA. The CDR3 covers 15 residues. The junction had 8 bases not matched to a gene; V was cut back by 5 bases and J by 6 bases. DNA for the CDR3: TGTGCCAGCAGCCCCGGGACAGGGCTTCCTCAGCCCCAGCATTTT. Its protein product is CASSPGTGLPQPQHF.